This TCR beta chain was sequenced during a study of blood T cell repertoires in COVID-19. For the study at large: Researchers got acute and convalescent COVID-19 samples from the United States, Italy and Spain. T cells, B-cell-depleted T cells, or PBMCs supplied cDNA or gDNA.

The ends were cut back, 5 bases at V and 1 base at J, with 8 bases in the middle. The length of the CDR3 is 13 residues. Germline loops: CDR1 MRHNA, CDR2 SNTAGT. As originally analysed: How many nucleated cells were present was estimated from reference gene primer amplification. The protocol was immunoSEQ multiplex PCR, while the TCRdb copy is restricted to in-frame clones and leaves out a portion. V and J calls and clone size are as listed in that table; D and trimming were resolved from the DNA. The sample contains 250,000 to 300,000 clones, approximately 85% of which appear only once. About this clone itself: Other DNA sequences from this sample encode an identical CDR3 as well.

The V gene is TRBV6-4, the J gene TRBJ1-1; a possible D gene is TRBD1 (5 bases). The TCR comes from a middle-aged man with active or convalescent COVID-19. Sequenced input: peripheral blood. The CDR3 is CASSQTGNTEAFF. CDR3 bases: TGTGCCAGCAGTCAAACAGGGAACACTGAAGCTTTCTTT.